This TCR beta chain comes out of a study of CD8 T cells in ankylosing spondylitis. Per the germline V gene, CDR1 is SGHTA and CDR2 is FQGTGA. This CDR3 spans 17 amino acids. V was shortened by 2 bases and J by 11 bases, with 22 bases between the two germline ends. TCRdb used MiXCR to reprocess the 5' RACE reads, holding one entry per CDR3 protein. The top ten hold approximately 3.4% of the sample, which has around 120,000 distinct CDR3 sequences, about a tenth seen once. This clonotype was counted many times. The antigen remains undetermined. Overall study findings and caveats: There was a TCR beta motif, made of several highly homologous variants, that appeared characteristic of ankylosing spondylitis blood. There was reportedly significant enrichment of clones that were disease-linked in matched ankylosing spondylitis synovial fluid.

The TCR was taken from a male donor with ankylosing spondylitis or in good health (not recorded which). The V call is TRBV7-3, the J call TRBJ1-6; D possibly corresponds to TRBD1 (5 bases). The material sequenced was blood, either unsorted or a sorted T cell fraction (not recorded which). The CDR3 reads CASSLPWQGSENPPLHF. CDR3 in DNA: TGTGCCAGCAGCTTACCATGGCAGGGCAGTGAGAACCCACCCCTCCACTTT.